A selection of T cell receptor beta chains follows, all from one sample in a study of T cell responses to AZD1222 COVID-19 vaccine. The repertoire was sequenced with immunoSEQ multiplex PCR; TCRdb's copy has only in-frame clones and lacks some. The sample lists 120,000 or so clones; around 83% were seen once. Specimen: peripheral blood, collected 28 days after the second AZD1222 dose. Receptors were obtained from an adult who received the AZD1222 COVID-19 vaccine. CDR3s include the opening cysteine and the closing phenylalanine or tryptophan. Each record gives: V gene, J gene, CDR3 length, CDR3 protein.

TRBV18,TRBJ1-3,15,CASSRRGEGGNTIYF
TRBV6-6,TRBJ1-2,13,CASSSLGVYGYTF
TRBV27,TRBJ1-1,15,CASRISGRRNTEAFF
TRBV15,TRBJ1-2,15,CATSRETGVNYGYTF
TRBV19,TRBJ1-1,15,CASSIGLGAWTEAFF
TRBV11-3,TRBJ2-7,15,CASSLLGLPRYEQYF
TRBV1,TRBJ1-1,16,CTSSQGEGDGHTEAFF
TRBV7-6,TRBJ1-1,15,CASSQLMGVNTEAFF
TRBV5-1,TRBJ1-2,14,CASSPSPSGSGYTF
TRBV12-3/TRBV12-4,TRBJ1-1,13,CASSPLGQVRAFF
TRBV5-4,TRBJ2-7,13,CASSLGASYEQYF
TRBV27,TRBJ1-2,13,CASSFDRNYGYTF
TRBV7-2,TRBJ2-5,14,CASSLAVKGETQYF
TRBV10-2,TRBJ2-1,18,CASSESGGFGQNYNEQFF
TRBV11-3,TRBJ2-5,10,CASSPSAQYF
TRBV25-1,TRBJ1-2,13,CASSSTFNYGYTF
TRBV5-4,TRBJ2-1,13,CASNPGGRHEQFF
TRBV7-9,TRBJ2-1,14,CASSLVTSGGEQFF
TRBV6-1,TRBJ1-5,15,CASRRWRASNQPQHF
TRBV5-6,TRBJ1-2,19,CASSPPWGTGSRRYYGYTF
TRBV19,TRBJ2-2,16,CASSTSGGPVSGELFF
TRBV19,TRBJ2-1,15,CASKPRTSGDNEQFF
TRBV28,TRBJ1-2,11,CASSLGWLNTF
TRBV3-1/TRBV3-2,TRBJ2-3,13,CASSPPGRNTQYF
TRBV7-2,TRBJ1-1,14,CASSLVRVGTEAFF
TRBV6-5,TRBJ1-5,13,CASSYNLLQPQHF
TRBV3-1/TRBV3-2,TRBJ2-7,15,CASSQGGRGAYEQYF
TRBV7-8,TRBJ1-4,15,CASSPNRGAGEKLFF
TRBV28,TRBJ1-4,14,CASRRRVTNEKLFF
TRBV6-5,TRBJ2-7,14,CASSSGAHSYEQYF
TRBV3-1/TRBV3-2,TRBJ2-2,17,CASSQEVGSADTGELFF
TRBV18,TRBJ2-7,18,CASSPQPVPSSKRYEQYF
TRBV19,TRBJ1-2,12,CASSIEGIGYTF
TRBV5-5,TRBJ1-5,16,CASTQGPSFPNQPQHF
TRBV5-5,TRBJ2-7,14,CASSSDRVGYEQYF
TRBV13,TRBJ1-3,15,CASSDRGRRGNTIYF
TRBV29-1,TRBJ1-2,13,CSVEGEGPYGYTF
TRBV4-3,TRBJ2-7,14,CASSQGRYDYEQYF
TRBV30,TRBJ2-7,15,CAWSVRAGLTYEQYF
TRBV9,TRBJ1-5,13,CASSVGSNQPQHF
TRBV5-4,TRBJ2-7,15,CASSPSRDRSYEQYF
TRBV27,TRBJ1-6,17,CASSRTDRGLGNSPLHF
TRBV29-1,TRBJ2-7,15,CSVVLAGGTSYEQYF
TRBV29-1,TRBJ1-4,13,CSVGWAGREKLFF
TRBV10-2,TRBJ1-2,13,CASSGGAEGGYTF
TRBV7-3,TRBJ1-1,13,CASSLQGSTEAFF
TRBV18,TRBJ1-3,16,CASSPTEGLFGNTIYF
TRBV27,TRBJ1-2,13,CASSPLGNYGYTF
TRBV14,TRBJ2-5,13,CASSHQWRGTQYF
TRBV5-1,TRBJ2-1,14,CASSPPGSYNEQFF
TRBV9,TRBJ2-1,19,CASSVAAGGPGRIYNEQFF
TRBV20-1,TRBJ2-5,11,CSALGVQTQYF
TRBV7-9,TRBJ2-3,14,CASSPVGGTDTQYF
TRBV4-3,TRBJ1-2,18,CASSQEERSPLRGYGYTF
TRBV14,TRBJ1-1,15,CASSHLDLDRGEAFF
TRBV9,TRBJ1-5,15,CASSATQGGNQPQHF
TRBV28,TRBJ1-5,14,CASSSQGNGQPQHF